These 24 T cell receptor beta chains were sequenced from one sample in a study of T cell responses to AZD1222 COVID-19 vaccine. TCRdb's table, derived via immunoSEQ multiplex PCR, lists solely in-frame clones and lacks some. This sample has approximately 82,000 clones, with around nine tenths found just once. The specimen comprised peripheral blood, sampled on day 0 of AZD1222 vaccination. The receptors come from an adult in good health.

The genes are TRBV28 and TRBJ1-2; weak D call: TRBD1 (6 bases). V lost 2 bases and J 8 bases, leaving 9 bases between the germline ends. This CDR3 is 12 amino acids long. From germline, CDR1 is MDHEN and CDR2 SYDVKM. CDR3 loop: CASSLQGRGYTF. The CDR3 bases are TGTGCCAGCAGTTTACAGGGGCGCGGCTACACCTTC.

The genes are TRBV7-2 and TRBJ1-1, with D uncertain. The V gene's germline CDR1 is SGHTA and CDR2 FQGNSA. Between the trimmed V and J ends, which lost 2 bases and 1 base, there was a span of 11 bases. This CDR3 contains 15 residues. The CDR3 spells CASSLWGGSNTEAFF. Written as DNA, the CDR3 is TGTGCCAGCAGCTTATGGGGAGGGTCGAACACTGAAGCTTTCTTT.

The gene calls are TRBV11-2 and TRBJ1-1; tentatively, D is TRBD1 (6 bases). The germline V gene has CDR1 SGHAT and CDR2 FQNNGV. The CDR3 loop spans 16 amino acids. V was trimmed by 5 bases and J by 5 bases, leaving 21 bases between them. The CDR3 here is CASSPPPWQGKTEAFF. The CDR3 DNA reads TGTGCCAGCAGCCCCCCCCCTTGGCAGGGGAAAACTGAAGCTTTCTTT.

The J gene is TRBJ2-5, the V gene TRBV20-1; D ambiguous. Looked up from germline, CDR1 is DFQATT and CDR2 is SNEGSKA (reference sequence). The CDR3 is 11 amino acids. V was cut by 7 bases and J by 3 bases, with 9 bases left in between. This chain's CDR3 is CSVGREETQYF. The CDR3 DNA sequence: TGCAGTGTGGGTAGGGAAGAGACCCAGTACTTC.

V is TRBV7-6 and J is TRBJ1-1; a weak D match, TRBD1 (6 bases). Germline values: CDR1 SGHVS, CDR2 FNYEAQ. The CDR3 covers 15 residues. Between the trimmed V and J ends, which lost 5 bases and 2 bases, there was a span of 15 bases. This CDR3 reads CASSRPTGPNTEAFF. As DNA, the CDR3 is TGTGCCAGCAGCCGACCAACAGGGCCAAACACTGAAGCTTTCTTT.

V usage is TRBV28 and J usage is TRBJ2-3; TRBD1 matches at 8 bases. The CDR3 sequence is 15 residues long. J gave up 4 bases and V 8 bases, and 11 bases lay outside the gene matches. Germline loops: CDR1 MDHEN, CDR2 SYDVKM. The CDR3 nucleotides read TGTGCCAGCCTGCCAGGGGGCTCTAAAGCAGATACGCAGTATTTT. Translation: CASLPGGSKADTQYF.

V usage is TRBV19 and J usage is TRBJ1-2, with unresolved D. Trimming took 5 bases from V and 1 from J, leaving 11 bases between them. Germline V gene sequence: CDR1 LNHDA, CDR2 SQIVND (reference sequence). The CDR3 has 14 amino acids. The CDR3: CASSRDGSNYGYTF. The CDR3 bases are TGTGCCAGTAGTCGAGACGGGAGTAACTATGGCTACACCTTC.

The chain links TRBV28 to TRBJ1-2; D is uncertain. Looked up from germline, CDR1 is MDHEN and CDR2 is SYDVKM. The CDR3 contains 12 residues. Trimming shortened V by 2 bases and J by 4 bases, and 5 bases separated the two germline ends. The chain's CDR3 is CASSLLTYGYTF. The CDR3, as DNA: TGTGCCAGCAGTTTACTGACCTATGGCTACACCTTC.

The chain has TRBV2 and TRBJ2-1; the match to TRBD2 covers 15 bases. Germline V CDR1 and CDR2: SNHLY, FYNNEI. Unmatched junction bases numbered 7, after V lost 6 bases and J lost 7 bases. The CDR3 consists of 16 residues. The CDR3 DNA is TGTGCCAGCAGGAGGACTAGCGGGGGGGTACTGAATGAGCAGTTCTTC. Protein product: CASRRTSGGVLNEQFF.

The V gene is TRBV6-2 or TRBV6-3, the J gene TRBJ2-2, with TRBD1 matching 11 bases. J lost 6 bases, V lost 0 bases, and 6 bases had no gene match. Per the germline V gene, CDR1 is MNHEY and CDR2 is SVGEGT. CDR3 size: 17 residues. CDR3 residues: CASSYSRDRGISGELFF. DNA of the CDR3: TGTGCCAGCAGTTACTCAAGGGACAGGGGGATATCCGGGGAGCTGTTTTTT.

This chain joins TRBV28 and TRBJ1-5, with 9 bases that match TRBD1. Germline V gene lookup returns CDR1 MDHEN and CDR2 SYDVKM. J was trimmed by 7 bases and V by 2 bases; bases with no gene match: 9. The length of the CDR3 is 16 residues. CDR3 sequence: CASSLRGQGTGQPQHF. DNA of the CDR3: TGTGCCAGCAGTTTAAGGGGACAGGGAACGGGCCAGCCCCAGCATTTT.

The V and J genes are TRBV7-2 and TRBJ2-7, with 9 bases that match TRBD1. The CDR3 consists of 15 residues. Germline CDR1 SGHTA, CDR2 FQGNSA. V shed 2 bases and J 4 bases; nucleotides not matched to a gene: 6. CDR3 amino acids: CASSLLTGGMYEQYF. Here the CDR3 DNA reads TGTGCCAGCAGCTTATTAACAGGGGGCATGTACGAGCAGTACTTC.

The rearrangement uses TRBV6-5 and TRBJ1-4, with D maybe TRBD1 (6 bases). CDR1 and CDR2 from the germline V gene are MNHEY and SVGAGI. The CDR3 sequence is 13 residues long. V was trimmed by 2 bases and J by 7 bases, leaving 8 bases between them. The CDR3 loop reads CASSYGGSEKLFF. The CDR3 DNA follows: TGTGCCAGCAGTTACGGGGGCTCTGAAAAACTGTTTTTT.

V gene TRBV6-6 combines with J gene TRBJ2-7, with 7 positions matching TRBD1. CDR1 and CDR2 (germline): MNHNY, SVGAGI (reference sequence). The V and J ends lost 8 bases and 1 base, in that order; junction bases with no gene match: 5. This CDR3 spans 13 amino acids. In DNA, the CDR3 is TGTGCCAGCTTACAGACAGGGTCCTACGAGCAGTACTTC. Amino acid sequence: CASLQTGSYEQYF.

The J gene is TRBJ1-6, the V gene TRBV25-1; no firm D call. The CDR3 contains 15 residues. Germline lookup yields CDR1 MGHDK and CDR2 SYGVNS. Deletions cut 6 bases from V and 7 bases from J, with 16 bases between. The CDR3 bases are TGTGCCAGCAGCGAACCAACAGCCGGGAATTCACCCCTCCACTTT. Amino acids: CASSEPTAGNSPLHF.

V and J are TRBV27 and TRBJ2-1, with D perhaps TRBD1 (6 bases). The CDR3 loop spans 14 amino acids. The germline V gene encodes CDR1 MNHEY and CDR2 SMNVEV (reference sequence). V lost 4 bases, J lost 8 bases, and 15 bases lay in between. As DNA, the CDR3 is TGTGCCAGCAGTTCATTTGTCGGACAGTATGAGCAGTTCTTC. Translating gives CASSSFVGQYEQFF.

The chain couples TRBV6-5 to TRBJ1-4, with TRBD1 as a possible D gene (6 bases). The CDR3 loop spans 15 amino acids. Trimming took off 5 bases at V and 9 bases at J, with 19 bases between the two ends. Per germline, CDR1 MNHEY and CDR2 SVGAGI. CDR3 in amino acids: CASSPGAGRPKKLFF. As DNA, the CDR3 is TGTGCCAGCAGTCCGGGGGCAGGCCGACCGAAAAAACTGTTTTTT.

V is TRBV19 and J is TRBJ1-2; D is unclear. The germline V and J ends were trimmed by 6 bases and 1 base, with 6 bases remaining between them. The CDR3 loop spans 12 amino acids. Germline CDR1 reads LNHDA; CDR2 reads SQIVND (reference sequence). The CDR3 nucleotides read TGTGCCAGTAGAGGCTTTAACTATGGCTACACCTTC. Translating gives CASRGFNYGYTF. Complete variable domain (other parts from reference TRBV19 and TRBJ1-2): DGGITQSPKYLFRKEGQNVTLSCEQNLNHDAMYWYRQDPGQGLRLIYYSQIVNDFQKGDIAEGYSVSREKKESFPLTVTSAQKNPTAFYLCASRGFNYGYTFGSGTRLTVV.

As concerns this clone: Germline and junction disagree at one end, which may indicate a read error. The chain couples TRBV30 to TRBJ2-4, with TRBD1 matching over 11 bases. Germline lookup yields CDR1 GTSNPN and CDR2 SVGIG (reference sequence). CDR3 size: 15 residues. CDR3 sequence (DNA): TGTGCCTGGAGTGTATCCGGACAGGGGGCGCGCCCTCCCAACTTC. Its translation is CAWSVSGQGARPPNF.

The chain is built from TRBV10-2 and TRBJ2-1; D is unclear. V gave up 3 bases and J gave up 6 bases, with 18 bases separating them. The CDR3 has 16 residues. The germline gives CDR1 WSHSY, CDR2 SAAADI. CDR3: CASSDRPQVRSNEQFF. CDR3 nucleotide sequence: TGCGCCAGCAGTGATCGCCCGCAGGTGCGGTCCAATGAGCAGTTCTTC.

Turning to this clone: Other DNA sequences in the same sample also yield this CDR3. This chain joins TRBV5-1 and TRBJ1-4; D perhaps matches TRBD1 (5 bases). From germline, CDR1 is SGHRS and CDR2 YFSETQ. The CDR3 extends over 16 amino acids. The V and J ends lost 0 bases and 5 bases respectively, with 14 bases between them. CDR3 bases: TGCGCCAGCAGCTTGGCTGGAGGGACGGGGAATGAAAAACTGTTTTTT. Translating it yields CASSLAGGTGNEKLFF.

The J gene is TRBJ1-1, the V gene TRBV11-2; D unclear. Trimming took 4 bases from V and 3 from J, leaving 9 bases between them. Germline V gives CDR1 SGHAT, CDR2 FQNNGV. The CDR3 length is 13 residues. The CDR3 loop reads CASSYYLDTEAFF. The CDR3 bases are TGTGCCAGCAGCTACTATTTGGACACTGAAGCTTTCTTT. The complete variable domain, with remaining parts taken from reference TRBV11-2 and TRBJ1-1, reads EAGVAQSPRYKIIEKRQSVAFWCNPISGHATLYWYQQILGQGPKLLIQFQNNGVVDDSQLPKDRFSAERLKGVDSTLKIQPAKLEDSAVYLCASSYYLDTEAFFGQGTRLTVV.

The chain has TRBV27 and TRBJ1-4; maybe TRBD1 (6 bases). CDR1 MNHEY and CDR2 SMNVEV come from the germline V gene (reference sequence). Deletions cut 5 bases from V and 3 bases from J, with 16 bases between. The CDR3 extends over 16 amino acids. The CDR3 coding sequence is TGTGCCAGCAGTCCCTTACAGGGCCTAGCTAATGAAAAACTGTTTTTT. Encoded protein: CASSPLQGLANEKLFF.

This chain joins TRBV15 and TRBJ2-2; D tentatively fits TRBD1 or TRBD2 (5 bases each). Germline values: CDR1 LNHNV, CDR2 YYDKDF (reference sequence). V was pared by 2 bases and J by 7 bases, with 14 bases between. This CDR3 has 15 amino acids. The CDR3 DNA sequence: TGTGCCACCAGCAGAACAGCAATGGGGGACGGGGAGCTGTTTTTT. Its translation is CATSRTAMGDGELFF.